Below are 22 T cell receptor beta chains sequenced from a single sample in a study of siplizumab effects on memory and regulatory T cells (dated by TCRdb to the late 2010s). The library was generated by the immunoSEQ multiplex PCR assay. TCRdb limited this immuneACCESS table to in-frame rearrangements with V and J called. A share of clones is missing; checked studies link under half to unresolved V genes, and the rest is unexplained. The sample table shows some 96,000 clones, and about 95% are seen once. The top ten hold about 1.2% of the sample. The material sequenced was non-Treg CD4+ T cells sorted from blood. The intended sense of this specimen's cell subset or site label: FACS-sorted unstimulated CD4+ non-regulatory T cells. The receptors here all came from a human donor in good health.

The rearrangement links TRBV7-3 to TRBJ1-2; 7 positions match TRBD1. The CDR3 extends over 13 amino acids. The germline gives CDR1 SGHTA, CDR2 FQGTGA. Trimming cost V 2 bases and J 7 bases; bases outside gene matches: 4. In DNA, the CDR3 is TGTGCCAGCAGCTTACGTACAGGGGTTGGCTACACCTTC. Translation: CASSLRTGVGYTF.

The chain links TRBV27 to TRBJ2-3; 8 positions match TRBD1. V trimming: 6 bases; J trimming: 4 bases; junction bases outside the gene matches: 9. CDR3 length equals 15 residues. CDR1 is MNHEY and CDR2 is SMNVEV in the germline V gene (reference sequence). The CDR3, as DNA: TGTGCCAGCAGCTTCTACAGGGGGGATGCAGATACGCAGTATTTT. This gives the protein CASSFYRGDADTQYF.

The J gene is TRBJ2-1, the V gene TRBV27, with no clear D. CDR1 and CDR2 (germline): MNHEY, SMNVEV (reference sequence). This CDR3 is built from 12 residues. Trimming shortened V by 4 bases and J by 4 bases, and 5 bases separated the two germline ends. CDR3 loop: CASSSNYNEQFF. The CDR3 DNA follows: TGTGCCAGCAGTTCCAATTACAATGAGCAGTTCTTC.

The J gene is TRBJ1-6, the V gene TRBV5-8; possible D gene TRBD1, 6 bases. The CDR3 contains 17 residues. Germline-derived CDR1 and CDR2 are SGHTS and YDEGEE. V gave up 0 bases and J gave up 5 bases, with 15 bases separating them. DNA of the CDR3: TGTGCCAGCAGCTTGGCCTCAGGGGTACTCAATAATTCACCCCTCCACTTT. It encodes CASSLASGVLNNSPLHF. The whole variable domain, remainder taken from reference TRBV5-8 and TRBJ1-6, is EAGVTQSPTHLIKTRGQQATLRCSPISGHTSVYWYQQALGLGLQFLLWYDEGEERNRGNFPPRFSGRQFPNYSSELNVNALELEDSALYLCASSLASGVLNNSPLHFGNGTRLTVT.

The rearrangement uses TRBV5-4 and TRBJ1-2, with 7 bases lining up with TRBD1. After removal of 4 bases from V and 3 bases from J, the junction contained 9 bases not matched to a gene. The CDR3 totals 15 residues. From germline, CDR1 is SGHNT and CDR2 YYREEE (reference sequence). CDR3 loop: CASSTPGTVDYGYTF. DNA for the CDR3: TGTGCCAGCAGCACCCCGGGGACAGTAGACTATGGCTACACCTTC.

V usage is TRBV10-1 and J usage is TRBJ1-3, with D unresolved. CDR1 is WNHNN, CDR2 SYGVQD, per germline (reference sequence). The CDR3 totals 14 residues. Trimming shortened V by 2 bases and J by 3 bases, and 8 bases separated the two germline ends. The DNA for the CDR3 is TGCGCCAGCAGTGAGCCCGGGCATGGAAACACCATATATTTT. Its protein product is CASSEPGHGNTIYF.

V and J are TRBV7-8 and TRBJ1-1; D gene unclear. Trimming removed 5 bases from V and 5 bases from J, with 15 bases in between. CDR1 is SGHVS, CDR2 FQNEAQ, per germline. The CDR3 spans 14 residues. CDR3 in amino acids: CASSQGRVGTEAFF. CDR3 nucleotides: TGTGCCAGCAGCCAAGGAAGGGTTGGAACTGAAGCTTTCTTT.

The chain couples TRBV29-1 to TRBJ1-1; D not certain. In germline, CDR1 is SQVTM, CDR2 ANQGSEA. V was shortened by 4 bases and J by 0 bases, with 6 bases between the two germline ends. This CDR3 region has 12 residues. The CDR3: CSVGKVNTEAFF. CDR3 nucleotides: TGCAGCGTTGGGAAGGTGAACACTGAAGCTTTCTTT.

The rearrangement links TRBV2 to TRBJ2-7, with a tentative D call TRBD1 (5 bases). Trimming took off 6 bases at V and 2 bases at J, with 14 bases between the two ends. CDR3 length equals 14 residues. CDR1 is SNHLY and CDR2 is FYNNEI in the germline V gene. CDR3 nucleotide sequence: TGTGCCAGCAGATATCGCCAGGGAACCTACGAGCAGTACTTC. Protein product: CASRYRQGTYEQYF.

The CDR3 protein is CASSPEAGTLYSEAFF. Here the CDR3 DNA reads TGTGCCAGCAGCCCAGAGGCAGGGACCTTATATTCTGAAGCTTTCTTT. This chain links TRBV7-2 with TRBJ1-1; perhaps TRBD1 as D (5 bases). The V gene lost 5 bases and the J gene lost 6 bases, with 22 bases spanning the gap. The CDR3 is 16 amino acids. Germline CDR1 and CDR2: SGHTA and FQGNSA.

The CDR3 is CASSVQGGPDTQYF. The CDR3 region has the DNA TGTGCCAGCAGCGTCCAGGGGGGCCCAGATACGCAGTATTTT. The J gene is TRBJ2-3, the V gene TRBV9; weak D call: TRBD1 (7 bases). V lost 2 bases and J lost 4, with 11 bases in between. CDR3 length equals 14 residues. CDR1 and CDR2 from the germline V gene are SGDLS and YYNGEE.

The genes are TRBV29-1 and TRBJ2-7, with 8 bases that match TRBD1. V lost 6 bases, J lost 5 bases, and 15 bases stayed unmatched. The CDR3 length is 15 residues. CDR1 is SQVTM, CDR2 ANQGSEA, per germline. The CDR3 loop reads CSVQRYRQGHNEQYF. DNA for the CDR3: TGCAGCGTCCAACGATATAGACAGGGGCACAACGAGCAGTACTTC.

This chain links TRBV2 with TRBJ2-5; no clear D. The CDR3 loop spans 13 amino acids. Germline V gene sequence: CDR1 SNHLY, CDR2 FYNNEI. Trimming left V 5 bases short and J 2 bases short, with 9 bases between. CDR3 residues: CASSFGRQETQYF. In DNA form, the CDR3 reads TGTGCCAGCAGTTTTGGACGACAAGAGACCCAGTACTTC.

The chain uses TRBV18 and TRBJ2-2; no clear D gene. Germline-derived CDR1 and CDR2 are KGHSH and LQKENI. This CDR3 contains 15 residues. V dropped 10 bases and J dropped 0 bases, with 15 bases sitting between them. DNA for the CDR3: TGTGCCAACTCGCGAGGCGACGCGAACACCGGGGAGCTGTTTTTT. It specifies CANSRGDANTGELFF.

This chain links TRBV18 with TRBJ2-7, with 12 bases aligning to TRBD2. CDR1 and CDR2 from the germline V gene are KGHSH and LQKENI. With 6 bases clipped from V and 3 bases from J, the junction kept 9 bases outside the gene matches. This CDR3 contains 16 residues. CDR3 coding DNA: TGTGCCAGCTCTCCCGGGACTAGCGGGCCTAACTACGAGCAGTACTTC. Protein product: CASSPGTSGPNYEQYF.

This chain uses TRBV11-3 with TRBJ2-1; TRBD1 matches at 11 bases. This CDR3 spans 15 amino acids. The V segment lost 5 bases and the J segment 0 bases; nucleotides outside the gene matches: 0. CDR1 and CDR2 from the germline V gene are SGHNT and YENEEA. The CDR3 coding sequence is TGTGCCAGCAGCGGGACAGGGGGCTCCTACAATGAGCAGTTCTTC. Protein product: CASSGTGGSYNEQFF.

This clone has only a few counts. The chain carries TRBV14 and TRBJ1-5; D unresolved. The CDR3 is 13 residues long. The V and J ends lost 8 bases and 0 bases respectively, with 8 bases between them. The germline V gene has CDR1 SGHDN and CDR2 FVKESK. Written as DNA, the CDR3 is TGTGCCAGCGCCCTCAATAGCAATCAGCCCCAGCATTTT. It is translated as CASALNSNQPQHF.

The rearrangement joins TRBV7-6 to TRBJ1-2, with D hard to call. The V and J ends lost 5 bases and 4 bases respectively, with 17 bases between them. The CDR3 loop spans 15 amino acids. Germline V gene lookup returns CDR1 SGHVS and CDR2 FNYEAQ. CDR3 residues: CASSPGRSHGYGYTF. The CDR3 region has the DNA TGTGCCAGCAGCCCCGGGAGGTCTCATGGCTATGGCTACACCTTC.

J is TRBJ2-5 and V is TRBV5-1; unclear D gene. The ends were cut back, 0 bases at V and 3 bases at J, with 12 bases in the middle. Germline CDR1 reads SGHRS; CDR2 reads YFSETQ. The CDR3 has 15 residues. The CDR3 loop is CASSLGARREETQYF. The CDR3 DNA sequence: TGCGCCAGCAGCTTGGGAGCTAGAAGAGAAGAGACCCAGTACTTC.

The sample holds one count of this clone. The chain couples TRBV5-4 to TRBJ1-1, with unresolved D. With 4 bases removed from V and 3 bases from J, the gap between germline ends came to 13 bases. CDR3 size: 14 residues. Germline assignment: CDR1 SGHNT and CDR2 YYREEE (reference sequence). Here the CDR3 DNA reads TGTGCCAGCAGCCATACAGAAAAAGACACTGAAGCTTTCTTT. Translation gives CASSHTEKDTEAFF. The entire variable domain, with the rest obtained from reference TRBV5-4 and TRBJ1-1, is as follows: ETGVTQSPTHLIKTRGQQVTLRCSSQSGHNTVSWYQQALGQGPQFIFQYYREEENGRGNFPPRFSGLQFPNYSSELNVNALELDDSALYLCASSHTEKDTEAFFGQGTRLTVV.

The chain carries TRBV28 and TRBJ2-1, with 9 bases that match TRBD1. After removal of 7 bases from V and 15 bases from J, the junction contained 19 bases not matched to a gene. CDR3 length: 15 residues. Per germline, CDR1 MDHEN and CDR2 SYDVKM. The CDR3 here is CASTERGQGRGKGFF. CDR3 bases: TGTGCCAGCACCGAAAGGGGACAGGGACGTGGAAAAGGGTTCTTC.

The CDR3 region has the DNA TGTGCCAGCAGCTTGGGGCTTCGGCCGGATAATTACAATGAGCAGTTCTTC. Translating gives CASSLGLRPDNYNEQFF. This chain joins TRBV5-7 and TRBJ2-1; D is unclear. TRBV5-7 is an ORF, and what it does is uncertain. The length of the CDR3 is 17 residues. Deletions cut 0 bases from V and 4 bases from J, with 17 bases between.